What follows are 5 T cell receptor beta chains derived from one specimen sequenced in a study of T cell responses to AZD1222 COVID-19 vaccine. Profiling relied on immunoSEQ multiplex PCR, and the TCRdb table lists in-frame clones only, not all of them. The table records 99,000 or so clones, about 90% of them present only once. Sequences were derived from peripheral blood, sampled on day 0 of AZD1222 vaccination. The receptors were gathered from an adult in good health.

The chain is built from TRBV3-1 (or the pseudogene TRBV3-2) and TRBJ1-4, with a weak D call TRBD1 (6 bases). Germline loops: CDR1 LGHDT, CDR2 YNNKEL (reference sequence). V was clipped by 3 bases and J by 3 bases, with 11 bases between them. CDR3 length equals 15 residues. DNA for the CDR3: TGTGCCAGCAGCCATCAGAAGGGGGCTAATGAAAAACTGTTTTTT. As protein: CASSHQKGANEKLFF.

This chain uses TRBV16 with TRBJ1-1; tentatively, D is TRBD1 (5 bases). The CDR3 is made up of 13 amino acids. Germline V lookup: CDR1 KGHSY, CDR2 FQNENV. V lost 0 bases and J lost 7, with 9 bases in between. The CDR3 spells CASSQSVGGEAFF. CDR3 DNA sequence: TGTGCCAGCAGCCAATCAGTGGGGGGTGAAGCTTTCTTT.

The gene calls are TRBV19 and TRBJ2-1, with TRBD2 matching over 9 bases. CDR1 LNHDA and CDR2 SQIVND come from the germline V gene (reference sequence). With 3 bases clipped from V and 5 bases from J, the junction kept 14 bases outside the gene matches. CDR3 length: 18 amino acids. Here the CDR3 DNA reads TGTGCCAGTAGTATCCCCGCTAGCGGGATAAGTCCCCACAATGAGCAGTTCTTC. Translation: CASSIPASGISPHNEQFF.

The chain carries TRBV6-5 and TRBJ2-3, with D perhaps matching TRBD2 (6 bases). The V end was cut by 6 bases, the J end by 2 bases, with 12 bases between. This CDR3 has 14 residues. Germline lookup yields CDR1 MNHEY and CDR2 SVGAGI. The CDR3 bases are TGTGCCAGCAGCAGCGGGCCTAACACAGATACGCAGTATTTT. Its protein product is CASSSGPNTDTQYF.

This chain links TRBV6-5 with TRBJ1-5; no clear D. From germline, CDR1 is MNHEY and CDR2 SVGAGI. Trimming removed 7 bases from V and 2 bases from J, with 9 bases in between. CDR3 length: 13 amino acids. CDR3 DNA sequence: TGTGCCAGCACCCAACCGGGCAATCAGCCCCAGCATTTT. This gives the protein CASTQPGNQPQHF.